One TCR beta chain is described in this entry. The data were obtained in a study of blood T cell repertoires in COVID-19. Overall study: Samples of COVID-19 (acute and convalescent) were obtained from the United States, Italy and Spain. In each case, the material was cDNA or gDNA derived from T cells, B-cell-depleted T cells, or PBMCs.

Trimming left V 0 bases short and J 5 bases short, with 13 bases between. The V gene's germline CDR1 is LGHNA and CDR2 YSLEER. The CDR3 covers 15 residues. Original processing notes: Amplification of reference gene primers was used by the study to estimate nucleated cell counts. Sequencing was performed with immunoSEQ multiplex PCR; in TCRdb, only in-frame clones are kept and a portion is missing. V and J calls and clone size come straight from that table; D and trimming were deduced from the DNA. The sample includes about 340,000 clones, roughly 89% of them seen just once. The chain recombines TRBV4-3 with TRBJ1-2, with D possibly being TRBD1 (5 bases). The clonotype originates from a woman between 18 and 30 years old who had recovered from COVID-19. Sequencing was done on a sample of peripheral blood. CDR3 amino acids: CASSQDRWGGYGYTF. In nucleotides, the CDR3 is TGCGCCAGCAGCCAAGATCGATGGGGGGGGTATGGCTACACCTTC.